The T cell receptor (beta chain) described here comes from a study of CD8 T cells in ankylosing spondylitis. Libraries of TCR beta came from quantitative 5'-RACE with molecular barcodes. TCRdb passed the 5' RACE reads through MiXCR, listing each CDR3 protein once. The data contain a few hundred thousand distinct CDR3 sequences, about 20% of them singletons. The study, taken as a whole, reports: As reported, disease-linked clones showed significant enrichment in matched ankylosing spondylitis synovial fluid. Peripheral blood held disease-linked clones only at relatively low frequency, and these were CD8+. There were earlier reports of some motif variants in reactive arthritis synovial fluid and blood.

Unmatched junction bases numbered 2, after V lost 2 bases and J lost 2 bases. CDR3 length equals 15 residues. The germline gives CDR1 DFQATT, CDR2 SNEGSKA (reference sequence). This clonotype occurred a few times. Its matching antigen is unknown. This TCR derives from a male donor with ankylosing spondylitis or in good health (not recorded which). Sequenced sample: blood, either unsorted or a sorted T cell fraction (not recorded which). The chain recombines TRBV20-1 with TRBJ2-1; 11 bases align to TRBD2. The CDR3 is CSARLLAGAYNEQFF. In DNA, the CDR3 is TGCAGTGCTAGACTACTAGCGGGGGCCTACAATGAGCAGTTCTTC.